One and the same sample provided the 5 T cell receptor beta chains below, sequenced in a study of T cells in Graves' hyperthyroidism and ophthalmopathy. Amplification yielded TCR beta CDR3 regions, with RNA transcripts as the source. An initial round of RT-PCR targeting the TCR CDR3 relied on the HTBI primer set. One entry per CDR3 protein results from TCRdb running MiXCR on the multiplex PCR reads. Of hundreds of thousands of distinct CDR3 sequences listed, less than 25% are singletons. Source material: blood. These receptors were collected from a young man with Graves' ophthalmopathy.

The V call is TRBV11-2, the J call TRBJ2-3, with D possibly TRBD1 on 8 matching bases. This CDR3 comprises 19 residues. The germline V gene has CDR1 SGHAT and CDR2 FQNNGV. V lost 4 bases and J lost 2, with 25 bases in between. CDR3 nucleotide sequence: TGTGCCAGCAGCTCGAACAGGGGGGGACTCGACGTTTTCACAGATACGCAGTATTTT. Its protein product is CASSSNRGGLDVFTDTQYF. The entire variable domain, with the rest obtained from reference TRBV11-2 and TRBJ2-3, is as follows: EAGVAQSPRYKIIEKRQSVAFWCNPISGHATLYWYQQILGQGPKLLIQFQNNGVVDDSQLPKDRFSAERLKGVDSTLKIQPAKLEDSAVYLCASSSNRGGLDVFTDTQYFGPGTRLTVL.

The sample holds a few counts of this clonotype. The rearrangement links TRBV2 to TRBJ2-7; TRBD1 matches 8 bases. Germline V gene sequence: CDR1 SNHLY, CDR2 FYNNEI. Losses at the gene ends were 8 bases for V and 5 bases for J; bases not matched to a gene: 8. The CDR3 consists of 13 residues. The CDR3 coding sequence is TGTGCCAGCGACGGCAGGGGGCTTAACGAGCAGTACTTC. It is translated as CASDGRGLNEQYF.

This clonotype showed up just a few times. The rearrangement links TRBV30 to TRBJ1-3; D is uncertain. Trimming took off 0 bases at V and 5 bases at J, with 2 bases between the two ends. The CDR3 runs to 11 residues. Germline values: CDR1 GTSNPN, CDR2 SVGIG (reference sequence). DNA of the CDR3: TGTGCCTGGAGTGTAAGAAACACCATATATTTT. It is translated as CAWSVRNTIYF.

In the case of this clonotype: The junction shows a germline mismatch at one end, possibly a read error. This chain connects TRBV7-2 to TRBJ2-7, with TRBD2 matching 7 bases. CDR3 length: 18 residues. Per germline, CDR1 SGHTA and CDR2 FQGNSA. CDR3 DNA: TGCGCCAGCAGCCCCTCGCCTAGCGGAATCCCCCACATGTACGAGCAGTACTTC. Protein sequence: CASSPSPSGIPHMYEQYF.

This clonotype was recorded many times. This chain joins TRBV12-3 or TRBV12-4 and TRBJ2-3; TRBD1 aligns across 8 bases. V lost 7 bases, J lost 5 bases, and 11 bases stayed unmatched. The CDR3 is made up of 15 amino acids. The CDR3 is CASNLLPGGGDTQYF. The CDR3 nucleotides read TGTGCCAGCAATCTTCTCCCAGGGGGCGGAGATACGCAGTATTTT.